The entry below describes one T cell receptor (beta chain). CDR3 length: 17 residues. The V gene's germline CDR1 is SGHTA and CDR2 FQGNSA. Trimming cost V 1 base and J 5 bases, with 15 bases left between them. Per the original methods: The authors estimated nucleated cell counts from reference gene primer amplification. Assay: immunoSEQ multiplex PCR; the TCRdb copy retains only in-frame clones and omits some. V and J calls and clone size are those listed in that table; D and trimming were worked out from the DNA. The table shows some 130,000 clones, with around 87% occurring only once. The data derive from a study of blood T cell repertoires in COVID-19. In the study overall: The United States, Italy and Spain were the sources of the acute and convalescent COVID-19 samples. From T cells, B-cell-depleted T cells, or PBMCs came the material, which was cDNA or gDNA.

The chain joins TRBV7-2 to TRBJ1-6, with D tentatively TRBD1 (5 bases). This TCR came from a man aged 50-60 years with active COVID-19. Material for sequencing was peripheral blood. CDR3 coding DNA: TGTGCCAGCAGCTTAGTGTCGTCCGGGACTAATAATTCACCCCTCCACTTT. This encodes CASSLVSSGTNNSPLHF.